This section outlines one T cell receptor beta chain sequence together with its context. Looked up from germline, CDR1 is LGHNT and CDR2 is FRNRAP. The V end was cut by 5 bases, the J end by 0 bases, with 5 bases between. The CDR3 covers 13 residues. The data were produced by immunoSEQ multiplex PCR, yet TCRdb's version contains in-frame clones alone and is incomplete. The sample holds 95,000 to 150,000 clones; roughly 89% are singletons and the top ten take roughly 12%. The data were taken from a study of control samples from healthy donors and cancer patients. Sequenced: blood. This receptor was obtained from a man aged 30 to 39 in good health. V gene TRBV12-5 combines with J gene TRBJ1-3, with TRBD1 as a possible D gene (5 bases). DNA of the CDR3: TGTGCTAGTGGTACAGGCTCTGGAAACACCATATATTTT. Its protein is CASGTGSGNTIYF.